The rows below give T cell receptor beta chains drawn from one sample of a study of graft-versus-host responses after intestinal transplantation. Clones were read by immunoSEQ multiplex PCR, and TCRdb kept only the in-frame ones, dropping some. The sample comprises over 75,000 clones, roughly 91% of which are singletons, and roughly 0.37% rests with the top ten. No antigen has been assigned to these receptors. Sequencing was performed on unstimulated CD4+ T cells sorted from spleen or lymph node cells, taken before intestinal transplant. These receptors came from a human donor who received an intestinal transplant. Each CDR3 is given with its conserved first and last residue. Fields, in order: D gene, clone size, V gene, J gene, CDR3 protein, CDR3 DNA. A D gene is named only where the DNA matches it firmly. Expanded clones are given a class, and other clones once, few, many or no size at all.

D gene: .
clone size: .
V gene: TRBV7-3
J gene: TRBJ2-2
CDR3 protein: CASSSKAGGELFF
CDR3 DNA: TGTGCCAGCAGCTCAAAGGCGGGCGGGGAGCTGTTTTTT

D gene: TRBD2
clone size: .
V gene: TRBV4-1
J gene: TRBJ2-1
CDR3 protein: CASRPTSGKGNEQFF
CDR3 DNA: TGCGCCAGCAGGCCCACTAGCGGGAAGGGCAATGAGCAGTTCTTC

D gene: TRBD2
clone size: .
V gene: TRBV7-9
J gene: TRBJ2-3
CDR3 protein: CASSLALAGATDTQYF
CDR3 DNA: TGTGCCAGCAGCTTAGCGCTAGCGGGGGCCACAGATACGCAGTATTTT

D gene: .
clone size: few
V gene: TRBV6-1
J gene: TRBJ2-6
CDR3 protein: CASSPRSGANVLTF
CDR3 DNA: TGTGCCAGCAGTCCACGGTCTGGGGCCAACGTCCTGACTTTC

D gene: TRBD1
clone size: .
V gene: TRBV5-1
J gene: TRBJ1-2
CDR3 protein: CASRTADRGQGYTF
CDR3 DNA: TGCGCCAGCAGGACCGCGGACAGGGGACAGGGCTACACCTTC

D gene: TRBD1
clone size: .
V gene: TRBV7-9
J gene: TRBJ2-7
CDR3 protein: CASSLVHRTGNYEQYF
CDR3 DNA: TGTGCCAGCAGCTTAGTCCATCGGACAGGAAACTACGAGCAGTACTTC

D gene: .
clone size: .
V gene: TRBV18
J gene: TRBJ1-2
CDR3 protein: CASSAEPNYGYTF
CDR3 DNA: TGTGCCAGCTCGGCCGAACCGAACTATGGCTACACCTTC

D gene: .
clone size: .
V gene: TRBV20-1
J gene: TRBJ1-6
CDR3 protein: CSAKGDSPLHF
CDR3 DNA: TGCAGTGCTAAGGGGGATTCACCCCTCCACTTT

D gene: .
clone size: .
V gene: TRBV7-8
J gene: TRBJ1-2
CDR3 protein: CASSQSGREGYTF
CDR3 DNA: TGTGCCAGCAGCCAGAGTGGCAGGGAAGGCTACACCTTC

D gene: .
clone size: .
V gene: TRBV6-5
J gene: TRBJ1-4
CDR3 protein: CASSPQGFNEKLFF
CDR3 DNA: TGTGCCAGCAGTCCACAGGGTTTTAATGAAAAACTGTTTTTT

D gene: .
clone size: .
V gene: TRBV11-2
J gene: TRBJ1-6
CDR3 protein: CASSLVSGPGNSPLHF
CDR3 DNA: TGTGCCAGCAGCTTAGTATCAGGGCCTGGGAATTCACCCCTCCACTTT

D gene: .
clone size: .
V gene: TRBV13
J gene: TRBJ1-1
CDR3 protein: CASSLAGGAFF
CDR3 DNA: TGTGCCAGCAGCTTAGCGGGGGGAGCTTTCTTT

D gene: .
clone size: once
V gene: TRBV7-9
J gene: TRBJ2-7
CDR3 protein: CASSLGTGRAEQYF
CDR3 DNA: TGTGCCAGCAGCTTAGGTACAGGGCGGGCCGAGCAGTACTTC

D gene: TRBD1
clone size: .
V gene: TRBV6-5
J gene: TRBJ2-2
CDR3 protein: CASSRQGVAGELFF
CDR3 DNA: TGTGCCAGCAGCCGACAGGGCGTGGCCGGGGAGCTGTTTTTT

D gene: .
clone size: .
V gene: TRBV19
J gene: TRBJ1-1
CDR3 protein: CASSIGQGLNTEAFF
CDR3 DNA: TGTGCCAGTAGTATAGGCCAGGGGCTGAACACTGAAGCTTTCTTT

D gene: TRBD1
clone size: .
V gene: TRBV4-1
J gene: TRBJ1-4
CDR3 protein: CASSLMAGQGGEKLFF
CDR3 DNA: TGCGCCAGCAGCCTAATGGCGGGACAGGGGGGGGAAAAACTGTTTTTT

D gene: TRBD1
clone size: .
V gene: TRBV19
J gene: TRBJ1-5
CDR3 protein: CASSRTGGGQPQHF
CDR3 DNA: TGTGCCAGTAGTAGGACAGGGGGCGGTCAGCCCCAGCATTTT

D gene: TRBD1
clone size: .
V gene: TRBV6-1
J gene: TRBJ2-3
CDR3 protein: CASNRGHGTDTQYF
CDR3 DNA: TGTGCCAGTAACAGGGGGCATGGCACAGATACGCAGTATTTT

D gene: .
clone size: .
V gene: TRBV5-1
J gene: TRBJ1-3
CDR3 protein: CASSEGGSGNTIYF
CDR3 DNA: TGCGCCAGCAGCGAAGGAGGTTCTGGAAACACCATATATTTT

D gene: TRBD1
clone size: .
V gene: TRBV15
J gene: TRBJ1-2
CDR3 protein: CATSRRPGQGMGGYTF
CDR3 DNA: TGTGCCACCAGTAGGAGACCGGGACAGGGCATGGGGGGCTACACCTTC

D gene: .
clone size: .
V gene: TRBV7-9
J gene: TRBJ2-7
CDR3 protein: CASSHQSGRTLGQYF
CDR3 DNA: TGTGCCAGCAGCCATCAGAGCGGACGTACCCTTGGGCAGTACTTC

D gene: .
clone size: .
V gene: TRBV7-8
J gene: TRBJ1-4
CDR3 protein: CASRLRATEKLFF
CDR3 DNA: TGTGCCAGCAGGTTGAGGGCTACTGAAAAACTGTTTTTT

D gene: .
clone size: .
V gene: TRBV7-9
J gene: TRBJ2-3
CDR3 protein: CASSRGDTQYF
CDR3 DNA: TGTGCCAGCAGCCGGGGGGATACGCAGTATTTT

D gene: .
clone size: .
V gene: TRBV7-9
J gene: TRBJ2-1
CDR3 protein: CASSLDLAGINYNEQFF
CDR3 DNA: TGTGCCAGCAGCTTAGACCTCGCGGGGATAAACTACAATGAGCAGTTCTTC

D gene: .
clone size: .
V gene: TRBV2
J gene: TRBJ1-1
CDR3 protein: CASREEGVLEGYTEAFF
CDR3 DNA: TGTGCCAGCAGGGAAGAGGGGGTCCTCGAGGGCTACACTGAAGCTTTCTTT

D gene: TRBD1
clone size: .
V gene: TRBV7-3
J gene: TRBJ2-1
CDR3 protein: CASSKTGDLYNEQFF
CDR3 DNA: TGTGCCAGCAGCAAAACAGGGGACCTCTACAATGAGCAGTTCTTC

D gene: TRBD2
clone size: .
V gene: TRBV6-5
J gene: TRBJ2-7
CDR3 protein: CASSYSRLAVYEQYF
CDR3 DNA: TGTGCCAGCAGTTATTCCAGACTAGCGGTCTACGAGCAGTACTTC

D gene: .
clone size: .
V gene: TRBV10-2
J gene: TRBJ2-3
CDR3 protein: CASRGAGADTQYF
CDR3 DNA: TGCGCCAGCAGGGGGGCCGGGGCAGATACGCAGTATTTT